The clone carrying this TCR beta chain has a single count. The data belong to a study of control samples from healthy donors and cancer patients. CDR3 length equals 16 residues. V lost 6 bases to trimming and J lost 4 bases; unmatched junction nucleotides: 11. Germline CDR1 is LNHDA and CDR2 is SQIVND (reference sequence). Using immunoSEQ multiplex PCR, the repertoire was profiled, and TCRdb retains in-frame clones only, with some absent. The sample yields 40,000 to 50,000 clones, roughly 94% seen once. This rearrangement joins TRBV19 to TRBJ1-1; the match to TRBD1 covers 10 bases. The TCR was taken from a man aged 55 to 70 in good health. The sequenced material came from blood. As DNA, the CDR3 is TGTGCCAGTAGGGAGGCGGGGACAGGGGTTCGCACTGAAGCTTTCTTT. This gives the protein CASREAGTGVRTEAFF.